This T cell receptor (beta chain) was documented in a study of shared clonotypes between healthy human individuals. This clone was counted many times. For each subset, genomic DNA was distributed in equal portions over several immunoSEQ plates. Profiling relied on immunoSEQ multiplex PCR, and the TCRdb table lists in-frame clones only, not all of them. The sample yields about 99,000 clones, roughly 45% seen once. V was pared by 0 bases and J by 2 bases, with 9 bases between. The CDR3 has 14 residues. The V gene's germline CDR1 is SGHRS and CDR2 YFSETQ. Sequencing used PBMCs. The TCR originated in a woman aged 40 to 50 in good health. Some clones in this sample may be carry-over from other donors' samples. This sequence joins TRBV5-1 and TRBJ2-7; D gene ambiguous. The CDR3 DNA follows: TGCGCCAGCAGCTTGGCGGGCCAGACCTACGAGCAGTACTTC. Its protein is CASSLAGQTYEQYF.